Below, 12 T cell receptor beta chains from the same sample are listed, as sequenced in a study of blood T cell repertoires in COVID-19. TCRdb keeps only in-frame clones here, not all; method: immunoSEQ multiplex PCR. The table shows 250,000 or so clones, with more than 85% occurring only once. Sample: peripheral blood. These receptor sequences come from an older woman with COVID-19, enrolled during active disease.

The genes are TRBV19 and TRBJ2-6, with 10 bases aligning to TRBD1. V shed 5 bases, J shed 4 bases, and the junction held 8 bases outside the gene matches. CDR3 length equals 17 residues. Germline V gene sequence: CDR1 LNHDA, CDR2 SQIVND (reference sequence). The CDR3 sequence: CASSPRQGAEGANVLTF. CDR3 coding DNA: TGTGCCAGTAGTCCTCGACAGGGGGCGGAGGGGGCCAACGTCCTGACTTTC.

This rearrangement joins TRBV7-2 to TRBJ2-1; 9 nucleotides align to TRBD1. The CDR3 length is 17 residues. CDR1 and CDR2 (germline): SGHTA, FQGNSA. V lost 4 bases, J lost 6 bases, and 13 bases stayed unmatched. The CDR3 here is CASSSSSGTGRGNEQFF. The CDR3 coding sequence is TGTGCCAGCAGCTCCTCTTCTGGGACAGGGAGGGGCAATGAGCAGTTCTTC.

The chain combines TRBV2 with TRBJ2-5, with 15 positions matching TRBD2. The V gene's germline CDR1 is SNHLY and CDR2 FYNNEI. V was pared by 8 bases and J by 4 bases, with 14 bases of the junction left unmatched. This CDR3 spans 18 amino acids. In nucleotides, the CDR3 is TGTGCCAGCCGACCTGGACTAGCGGGAGGGAGGTCCCCAGAGACCCAGTACTTC. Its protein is CASRPGLAGGRSPETQYF.

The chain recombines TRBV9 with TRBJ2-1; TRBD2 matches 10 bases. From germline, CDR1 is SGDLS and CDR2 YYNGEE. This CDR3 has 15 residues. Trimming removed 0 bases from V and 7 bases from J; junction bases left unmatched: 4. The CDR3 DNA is TGTGCCAGCAGCGTAGTAGCGGGAGGACGTAATGAGCAGTTCTTC. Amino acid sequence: CASSVVAGGRNEQFF. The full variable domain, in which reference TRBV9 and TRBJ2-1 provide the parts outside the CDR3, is DSGVTQTPKHLITATGQRVTLRCSPRSGDLSVYWYQQSLDQGLQFLIQYYNGEERAKGNILERFSAQQFPDLHSELNLSSLELGDSALYFCASSVVAGGRNEQFFGPGTRLTVL.

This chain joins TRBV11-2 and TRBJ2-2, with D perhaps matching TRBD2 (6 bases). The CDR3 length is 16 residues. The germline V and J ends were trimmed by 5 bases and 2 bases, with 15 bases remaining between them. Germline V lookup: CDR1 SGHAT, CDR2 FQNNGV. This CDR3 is CASSPRGAANTGELFF. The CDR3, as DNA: TGTGCCAGCAGCCCGCGGGGCGCGGCTAACACCGGGGAGCTGTTTTTT.

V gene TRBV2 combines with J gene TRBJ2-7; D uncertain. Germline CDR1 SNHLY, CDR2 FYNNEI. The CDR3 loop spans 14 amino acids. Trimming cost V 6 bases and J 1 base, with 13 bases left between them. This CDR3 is CASRPSLGSYEQYF. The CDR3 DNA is TGTGCCAGCAGGCCTAGTCTTGGGTCCTACGAGCAGTACTTC.

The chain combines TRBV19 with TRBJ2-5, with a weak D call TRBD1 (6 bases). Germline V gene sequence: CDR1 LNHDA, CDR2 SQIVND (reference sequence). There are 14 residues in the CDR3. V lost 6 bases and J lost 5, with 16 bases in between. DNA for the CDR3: TGTGCCAGTAGACCGGGACACCAAGTCGAGACCCAGTACTTC. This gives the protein CASRPGHQVETQYF. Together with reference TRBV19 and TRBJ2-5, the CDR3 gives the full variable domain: DGGITQSPKYLFRKEGQNVTLSCEQNLNHDAMYWYRQDPGQGLRLIYYSQIVNDFQKGDIAEGYSVSREKKESFPLTVTSAQKNPTAFYLCASRPGHQVETQYFGPGTRLLVL.

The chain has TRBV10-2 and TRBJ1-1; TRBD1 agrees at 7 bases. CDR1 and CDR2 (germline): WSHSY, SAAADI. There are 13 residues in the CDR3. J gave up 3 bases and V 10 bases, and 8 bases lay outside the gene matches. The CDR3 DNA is TGCGCCACCGAGACAGGGCGGCACACTGAAGCTTTCTTT. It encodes CATETGRHTEAFF.

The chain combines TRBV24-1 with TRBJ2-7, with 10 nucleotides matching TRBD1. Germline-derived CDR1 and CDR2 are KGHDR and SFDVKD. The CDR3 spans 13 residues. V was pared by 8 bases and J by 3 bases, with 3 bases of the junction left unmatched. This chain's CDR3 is CATMGTGDYEQYF. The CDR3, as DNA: TGTGCCACCATGGGGACAGGGGACTACGAGCAGTACTTC.

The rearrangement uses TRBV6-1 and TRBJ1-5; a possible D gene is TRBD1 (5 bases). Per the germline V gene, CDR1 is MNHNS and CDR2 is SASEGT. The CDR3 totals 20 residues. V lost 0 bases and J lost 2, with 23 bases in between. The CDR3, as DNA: TGTGCCAGCAGTGAAGCATGGGCAGGGACTGAAGGCAGCGGCAATCAGCCCCAGCATTTT. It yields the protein CASSEAWAGTEGSGNQPQHF.

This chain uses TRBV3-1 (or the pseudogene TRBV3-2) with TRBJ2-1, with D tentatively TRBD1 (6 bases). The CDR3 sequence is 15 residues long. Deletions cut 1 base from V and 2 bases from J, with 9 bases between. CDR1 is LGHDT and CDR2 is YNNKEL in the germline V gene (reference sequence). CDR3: CASSQVQGTYNEQFF. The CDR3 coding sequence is TGTGCCAGCAGCCAAGTACAGGGCACCTACAATGAGCAGTTCTTC.

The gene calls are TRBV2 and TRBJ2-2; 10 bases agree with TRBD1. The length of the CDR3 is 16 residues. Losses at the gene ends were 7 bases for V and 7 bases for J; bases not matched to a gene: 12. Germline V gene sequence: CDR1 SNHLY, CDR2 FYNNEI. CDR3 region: CASTYLRTGGHGELFF. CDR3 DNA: TGTGCCAGCACCTATTTAAGGACAGGGGGACACGGGGAGCTGTTTTTT.